This is a list of T cell receptor beta chains from one sample in a study of blood T cell repertoires in COVID-19. TCRdb's copy holds only in-frame clones and misses some; the assay was immunoSEQ multiplex PCR. The top ten clones hold around 2.3% of a sample with more than 150,000 clones, around nine tenths of them seen once. Sequenced: peripheral blood. These receptor sequences come from an older man with active or convalescent COVID-19. Each CDR3 is given with its conserved first and last residue. D genes are given only for firm matches. Part of the rows lack a size; the others show once, few, many or a class for expanded clones.

TRBJ1-1 | TRBD1 | TRBV6-2/TRBV6-3 | NA | CASSPGGANTEAFF | TGTGCCAGCAGTCCAGGGGGCGCGAACACTGAAGCTTTCTTT
TRBJ2-3 | NA | TRBV2 | NA | CARTPLAGRSTDTQYF | TGTGCCAGAACCCCATTGGCGGGGAGGAGCACAGATACGCAGTATTTT
TRBJ2-7 | NA | TRBV29-1 | NA | CSVQGGSGEQYF | TGCAGCGTCCAAGGGGGTTCTGGGGAGCAGTACTTC
TRBJ1-4 | TRBD1 | TRBV27 | NA | CASSFRGRSEKLFF | TGTGCCAGCAGTTTCAGGGGGCGTTCTGAAAAACTGTTTTTT
TRBJ1-2 | TRBD1 | TRBV4-3 | NA | CASSQEDRGRGYTF | TGCGCCAGCAGCCAAGAAGACAGGGGGCGCGGCTACACCTTC
TRBJ1-2 | NA | TRBV4-1 | NA | CASSQGLYGYTF | TGCGCCAGCAGCCAAGGACTCTACGGCTACACCTTC
TRBJ1-1 | NA | TRBV9 | NA | CASSPRQAMNTEAFF | TGTGCCAGCAGCCCCCGACAGGCCATGAACACTGAAGCTTTCTTT
TRBJ2-1 | TRBD2 | TRBV4-1 | NA | CASSQKLASGVGEQFF | TGCGCCAGCAGCCAAAAACTAGCGTCGGGGGTTGGTGAGCAGTTCTTC
TRBJ2-7 | TRBD2 | TRBV7-2 | NA | CASSFGLAGGYEQYF | TGTGCCAGCAGCTTCGGACTAGCGGGAGGGTACGAGCAGTACTTC
TRBJ2-2 | NA | TRBV24-1 | once | CATSESDTGELFF | TGTGCCACCAGTGAATCAGACACCGGGGAGCTGTTTTTT
TRBJ2-4 | NA | TRBV6-5 | NA | CANHVPSGVIQYF | TGTGCCAACCACGTCCCCTCGGGGGTCATTCAGTACTTC
TRBJ2-3 | NA | TRBV30 | NA | CAWSVWPDTQYF | TGTGCCTGGAGTGTATGGCCAGATACGCAGTATTTT
TRBJ2-7 | TRBD2 | TRBV3-1/TRBV3-2 | NA | CASSPARLTGGPAYEQYF | TGTGCCAGCAGCCCCGCCAGATTGACGGGAGGGCCTGCCTACGAGCAGTACTTC
TRBJ2-3 | NA | TRBV20-1 | NA | CSAQTDTQYF | TGCAGTGCCCAAACAGATACGCAGTATTTT
TRBJ1-4 | TRBD1 | TRBV25-1 | NA | CASSAGTGGNEKLFF | TGTGCCAGCAGTGCCGGGACAGGGGGGAATGAAAAACTGTTTTTT
TRBJ1-2 | TRBD1 | TRBV2 | NA | CASSTRTGVGYTF | TGTGCCAGCAGCACTCGGACAGGGGTAGGCTACACCTTC
TRBJ2-2 | TRBD1 | TRBV23-1 | NA | CASSHWDRGNTGELFF | TGCGCCAGCAGTCATTGGGACAGGGGGAACACCGGGGAGCTGTTTTTT
TRBJ2-3 | TRBD2 | TRBV7-2 | few | CASSRPRAGGFTDTQYF | TGTGCCAGCAGCCGGCCGAGGGCGGGGGGATTCACAGATACGCAGTATTTT
TRBJ1-6 | TRBD1 | TRBV28 | NA | CASSPMGQGASPLHF | TGTGCCAGCAGTCCCATGGGACAGGGGGCCTCACCCCTCCACTTT
TRBJ1-2 | NA | TRBV28 | few | CASSSLNYGYTF | TGTGCCAGCAGTTCTCTTAACTATGGCTACACCTTC
TRBJ1-6 | NA | TRBV4-3 | NA | CASSQDSRGDSPLHF | TGCGCCAGCAGCCAAGATAGCAGGGGTGATTCACCCCTCCACTTT
TRBJ1-1 | TRBD1 | TRBV28 | NA | CATNWGQGILAFF | TGTGCCACCAATTGGGGACAGGGGATCTTAGCTTTCTTT